The present T cell receptor (beta chain) was sequenced within a study of T-cell reconstitution after alpha-beta-depleted transplantation in children. It was with unique molecular identifiers that the TCRbeta library was prepared. TCRdb called the PCR reads again in MiXCR, with one record for every CDR3 protein. Counted here are approximately 490,000 distinct CDR3 sequences, about 10% occurring once; the ten biggest clones make up about 2%. Germline V gene lookup returns CDR1 SGHVS and CDR2 FQNEAQ. The CDR3 has 14 amino acids. To note about this clonotype: The antigen is undetermined. A read error is possible here, since a much larger clone lies one base away.

Study-level findings and limits: Where some patients showed high TCRbeta diversity at day 60, it came from recipient T cells and thymic progenitors that had survived.

The input for sequencing was PBMCs, taken before TCRalphabeta/CD19-depleted stem cell transplant. The sequence derives from a child aged 2-9 years with inherited bone marrow failure, due to receive a stem cell transplant. The chain is built from TRBV7-8 and TRBJ2-7; a weak D match, TRBD2 (5 bases). The CDR3 DNA reads TGTGCCAGCAGCTTAGACGGGATTGGCTACGACCAGTACTTC. Residues: CASSLDGIGYDQYF. Full variable domain (remainder filled in from reference TRBV7-8 and TRBJ2-7): GAGVSQSPRYKVAKRGQDVALRCDPISGHVSLFWYQQALGQGPEFLTYFQNEAQLDKSGLPSDRFFAERPEGSVSTLKIQRTQQEDSAVYLCASSLDGIGYDQYFGPGTRLTVT.